The source of this T cell receptor (beta chain) is a study of T and B cells in COVID-19 patients (dated by TCRdb to 2020 to 2022). In the study overall: In this study, adaptive immunity was profiled in COVID-19 patients who either had active infection or had recovered, using TRB and IGH repertoire sequencing of peripheral blood. Comorbidities linked to unfavorable COVID-19 outcome were present in about 90% of the 20 patients in the active-infection cohort. Critical illness requiring mechanical ventilation or ECMO was present in about 65% of the 20 patients in the active-infection cohort. A median age of roughly 31 years was recorded in the recovered cohort versus around 67 years in the active-infection cohort. The repository of TCR and BCR sequences included 69 time points from about 35 patients, and more than 8.3 million TCR sequences were analysed. Up to roughly 10 follow-up blood samples were collected per patient, with some samples spanning different disease stages in the same individual. Two patients belonged to both the recovered and active cohorts because samples were available from active disease and after recovery. An age-matched reference group of 35 to 50 healthy donors negative for COVID-19 antibodies was used as the comparison for repertoire analyses. A recovered cohort comprised roughly 18 patients contributing about 22 samples, mostly after mild to moderate COVID-19 managed as outpatients.

A note on this clonotype: Which antigen it targets is not known. No much larger clone is present one base from it, and per-base qualities are unavailable.

TRB repertoires were amplified from 250-500 ng of genomic DNA extracted from blood. The junction shows trimming of 2 bases on V and 6 bases on J, plus 10 bases between the germline ends. Counted from cysteine to phenylalanine, this CDR3 has 14 amino acids. Only the CDR3 region is kept as DNA, spanning 42 bases read in frame from base 1. The CDR1 and CDR2 encoded by the germline V gene are MNHEY and SVGAGI. Points the paper makes about the study in general: The size of the cohort was considered insufficient for assessing HLA contributions to COVID-19 susceptibility or severity. Blood samples from mildly ill patients during symptoms and early samples from severe cases were scarce. Specific T cell subsets (CD4+/Treg/CD8+) and sorted SARS-CoV-2-responsive or tetramer+ T cells had not yet been sequenced, with those experiments still ongoing. In active COVID-19, TRB repertoires were highly clonal, while at recovery, diversity and richness increased above the levels seen in healthy donors. TRBV/TRBJ gene usage was reported as strongly skewed in patients with COVID-19. A total of some 2,400 exclusive TCR clusters, including over 25 low-pGen clusters, were found in the recovered cohort. The reported TCR clusters were said to need prospective validation before any clinical use.

Instrument used: Illumina MiSeq. Multiplex PCR with BIOMED2 TRB-A/B primer pools was used to amplify TRB rearrangements. Illumina-compatible adapters and 7-nucleotide sample barcodes were attached to the amplicons through two consecutive PCRs. All library PCRs used Phusion HS II polymerase. Amplicons were purified from gel with the NucleoSpin Gel and PCR Clean-up kit, quantified on Qubit, and pooled at 3 to 5 nM. The quality of the amplicon pool was checked on an Agilent 2100 Bioanalyzer prior to Illumina next-generation sequencing. In the source study's methods: Annotation of TRB rearrangements was done in MiXCR 3.0.8 with the default MiXCR reference library. Non-productive reads and sequences with fewer than 2 reads were removed, and every unique CDR3 nucleotide sequence was treated as one clone. R 3.5.1 was used to calculate clonality, diversity, richness and V-J gene usage. GLIPH2 was used for TCR clustering by CDR3 similarity, and generation probabilities were calculated by OLGA. GLIPH2 clusters were kept only when the clusters contained at least four unique TCR clonotypes present in at least three individuals. The public reads were quality trimmed at Q25 with fastp and then assembled into clones with MiXCR by TCRdb, keeping productive beta chains. Rows are unified per CDR3 protein, each entry keeping the most common DNA and genes. TCRdb, not the original authors, processed these V and J calls. The sample table shows around 20,000 distinct CDR3 sequences, and around 30% are seen once. The ten largest clones take up 2.8% of the sample.

The TCR was taken from a human donor who had recovered from COVID-19. Sequenced: blood. The rearranged chain carries TRBV6-5 and TRBJ2-2; there is no confident call for the D gene. CDR3 loop: CASSYRIQPGELFF. The DNA reads as follows: TGTGCCAGCAGTTACAGAATCCAGCCCGGGGAGCTGTTTTTT.